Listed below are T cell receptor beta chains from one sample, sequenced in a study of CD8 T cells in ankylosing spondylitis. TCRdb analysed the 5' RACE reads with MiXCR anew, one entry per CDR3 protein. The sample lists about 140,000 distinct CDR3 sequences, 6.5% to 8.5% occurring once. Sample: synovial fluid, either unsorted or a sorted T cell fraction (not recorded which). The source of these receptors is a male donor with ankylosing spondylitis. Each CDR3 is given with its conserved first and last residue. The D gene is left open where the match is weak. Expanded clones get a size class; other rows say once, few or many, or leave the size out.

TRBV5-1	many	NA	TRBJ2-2	TGCGCCAGCAGCCCCGAGGAGGGGCGGCTGTTTTTT	CASSPEEGRLFF
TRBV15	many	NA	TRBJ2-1	TGTGCCACCAGCAGAGAGCGGGCCTACAATGAGCAGTTCTTC	CATSRERAYNEQFF
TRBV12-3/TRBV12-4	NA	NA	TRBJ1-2	TGTGCCAGCAGTTCCGGGACTAACTATGGCTACACCTTC	CASSSGTNYGYTF
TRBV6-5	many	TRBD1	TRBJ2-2	TGTGCCAGCAGTTACCCACAGGGGGTGGGCACCGGGGAGCTGTTTTTT	CASSYPQGVGTGELFF
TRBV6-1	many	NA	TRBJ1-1	TGTGCCAGCCTGGGACGGATGAACACTGAAGCTTTCTTT	CASLGRMNTEAFF
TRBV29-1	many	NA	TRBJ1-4	TGCAGCGTTGCACTAGGGGTTGCAACTAATGAAAAACTGTTTTTT	CSVALGVATNEKLFF
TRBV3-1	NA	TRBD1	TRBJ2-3	TGTGCCAGCAGCCAAGTACAGGGGTCCCCCACAGATACGCAGTATTTT	CASSQVQGSPTDTQYF
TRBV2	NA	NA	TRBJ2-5	TGTGCCAGCGGAGGGAGTTTCCAAGAGACCCAGTACTTC	CASGGSFQETQYF
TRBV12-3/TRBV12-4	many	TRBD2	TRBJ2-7	TGTGCCAGTCGGCGGGGAGGGTCCCCCTACGAGCAGTACTTC	CASRRGGSPYEQYF
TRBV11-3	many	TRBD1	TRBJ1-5	TGTGCCAGCAGCCAACAGGGGGTCGGTCAGCCCCAGCATTTT	CASSQQGVGQPQHF
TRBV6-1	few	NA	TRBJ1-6	TGTGCCAGCAGTCCGACATTGCCGGGACTCCTTCAGGGTCGTAATTCACCCCTCCACTTT	CASSPTLPGLLQGRNSPLHF
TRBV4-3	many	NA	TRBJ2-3	TGCGCCAGCAGCCAGGACCGGGATACTACGCAGTATTTT	CASSQDRDTTQYF
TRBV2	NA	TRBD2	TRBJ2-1	TGTGCCAGCAGTGTAGTTCGTTGGAGCGGGAGGGAGTCGGGTGAGCAGTTCTTC	CASSVVRWSGRESGEQFF
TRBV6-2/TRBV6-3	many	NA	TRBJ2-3	TGTGCCAGCAGGCAACTAGCAGATACGCAGTATTTT	CASRQLADTQYF
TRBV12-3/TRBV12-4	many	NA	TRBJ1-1	TGTGCCAGCACCTCTAGGTACGGCGGGGTTGGCACTGAAGCTTTCTTT	CASTSRYGGVGTEAFF
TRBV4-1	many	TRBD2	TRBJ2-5	TGCGCCAGCAGCCCGGCGGGAGTGGGAGAGACCCAGTACTTC	CASSPAGVGETQYF
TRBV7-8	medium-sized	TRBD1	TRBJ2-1	TGTGCCAGCAGCTCGGGACAGAGCTCCTACAATGAGCAGTTCTTC	CASSSGQSSYNEQFF
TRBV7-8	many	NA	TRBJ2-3	TGTGCCAGCAGCTTTGCTCAGGGTCCAGGCACAGATACGCAGTATTTT	CASSFAQGPGTDTQYF
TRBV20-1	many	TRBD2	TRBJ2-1	TGCAGTGCTAGAGCCGGGACTAGCGGGATTGGGGCAGGAGACAATGAGCAGTTCTTC	CSARAGTSGIGAGDNEQFF
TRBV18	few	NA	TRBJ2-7	TGTGCCAGCTCACCGGGATCAGGACAGCCGAACTTC	CASSPGSGQPNF
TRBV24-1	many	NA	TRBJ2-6	TGTGCCACCAGTGCCACTGGGGCCAACGTCCTGACTTTC	CATSATGANVLTF
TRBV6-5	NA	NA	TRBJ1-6	TGTGCCAGCAGTTACCGGGGGGCAAGTTCACCCCTCCACTTT	CASSYRGASSPLHF
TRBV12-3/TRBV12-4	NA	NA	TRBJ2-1	TGTGCCAGCAGTTTAAGTCTAGAGACCTTTGAGCAGTTCTTC	CASSLSLETFEQFF
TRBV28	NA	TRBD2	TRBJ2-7	TGTGCCAGCAGTTACGGGACTAGCGGGGAGAGCTCCTACGAGCAGTACTTC	CASSYGTSGESSYEQYF
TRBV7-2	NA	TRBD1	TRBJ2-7	TGTGTCAGCAGCTATACAGGGGTGGATTACGAGCAGTACTTC	CVSSYTGVDYEQYF
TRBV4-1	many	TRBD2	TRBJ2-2	TGCGCCAGCAGCACGCTAGCGGGAGTCAGCACCGGGGAGCTGTTTTTT	CASSTLAGVSTGELFF
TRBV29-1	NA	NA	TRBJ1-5	TGCAGCGTTATAGTACAGGGTAATAGCAATCAGCCCCAGCATTTT	CSVIVQGNSNQPQHF
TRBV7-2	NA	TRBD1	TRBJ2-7	TGTGCCAGCAGCTTAGCAACCGGGACAGGGTACTACGAGCAGTACTTC	CASSLATGTGYYEQYF
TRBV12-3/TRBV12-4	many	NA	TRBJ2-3	TGTGCCAGCAGTCCCCGGCTAGCGTCTAGCACAGATACGCAGTATTTT	CASSPRLASSTDTQYF
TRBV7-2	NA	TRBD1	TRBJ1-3	TGTGCCAGCAGCACCGCCGGGACAGGGGGAAACACCATATATTTT	CASSTAGTGGNTIYF
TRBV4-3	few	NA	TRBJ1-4	TGCGCCAGCAGCCGGTCAGGGTTTGGGAATGAAAAACTGTTTTTT	CASSRSGFGNEKLFF
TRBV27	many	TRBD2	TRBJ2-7	TGTGCCAGCAGTTTTGGGCTAGCGGGGGGGCGAAGACTAGAGCAGTACTTC	CASSFGLAGGRRLEQYF
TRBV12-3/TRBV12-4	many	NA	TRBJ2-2	TGTGCCAGCAGATATGACACAAACACCGGGGAGCTGTTTTTT	CASRYDTNTGELFF
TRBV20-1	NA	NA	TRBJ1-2	TGCAGTGCTAGAGGGGGGGCTCAGGGTGGCTACACCTTC	CSARGGAQGGYTF
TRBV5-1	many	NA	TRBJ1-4	TGCGCCAGCAGCCGGAGGGCAGGGGCAGAAAAACTGTTTTTT	CASSRRAGAEKLFF
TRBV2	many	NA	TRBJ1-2	TGTGCCAGCCTGACAGAGAACTATGGCTACACCTTC	CASLTENYGYTF
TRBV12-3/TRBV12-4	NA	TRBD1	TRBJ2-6	TGTGCCAGCAGTTCTGACAGGGCTGGGGCCAACGTCCTGACTTTC	CASSSDRAGANVLTF
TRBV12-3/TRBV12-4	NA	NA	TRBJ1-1	TGTGCCAGCAGTTTAAACGTACCCACTGAAGCTTTCTTT	CASSLNVPTEAFF
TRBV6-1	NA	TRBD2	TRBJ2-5	TGTGCCGGCGGGAGGGGCCAAGAGACCCAGTACTTC	CAGGRGQETQYF
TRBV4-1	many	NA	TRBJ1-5	TGCGCCAGCAGCCAAGGCAGGGTCGAGGGCAATCAGCCCCAGCATTTT	CASSQGRVEGNQPQHF
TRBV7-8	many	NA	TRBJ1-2	TGTGCCAGCAGCTTGCGGGGGGCGTATGGCTACACCTTC	CASSLRGAYGYTF
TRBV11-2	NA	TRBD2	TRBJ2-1	TGTGCCAGCAGCTTGTATACTAGCGACAGCAATGAGCAGTTCTTC	CASSLYTSDSNEQFF
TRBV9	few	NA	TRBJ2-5	TGTGCCAGCAGCCCAGGGGGGTACCAAGAGACCCAGTACTTC	CASSPGGYQETQYF
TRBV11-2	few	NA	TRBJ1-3	TGTGCCAGCAGCCACACGTGGGGCCTTGGAAACACCATATATTTT	CASSHTWGLGNTIYF
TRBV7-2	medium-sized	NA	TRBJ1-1	TGTGCCAGCAGCCTGACAGTGAACACTGAAGCTTTCTTT	CASSLTVNTEAFF
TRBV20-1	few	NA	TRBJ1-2	TGCAGTGCTAGAGAAGACACGTCCTATGGCTACACCTTC	CSAREDTSYGYTF
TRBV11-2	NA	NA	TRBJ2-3	TGTGCCAGCGGGTTTGGCCCGGGGTTCGAAGGCCCCAGCGATACGCAGTATTTT	CASGFGPGFEGPSDTQYF
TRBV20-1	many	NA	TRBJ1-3	TGCAGTGCTTGGGGAGGGAATCGTGGAAACACCATATATTTT	CSAWGGNRGNTIYF
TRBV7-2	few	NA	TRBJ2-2	TGTGCCAGCAGCCCCTTTGGGACGAACACCGGGGAGCTGTTTTTT	CASSPFGTNTGELFF
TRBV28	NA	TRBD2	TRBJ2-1	TGTGCCAGCAGTTCCCTATTTAGCGGGGGAACCTACAATGAGCAGTTCTTC	CASSSLFSGGTYNEQFF